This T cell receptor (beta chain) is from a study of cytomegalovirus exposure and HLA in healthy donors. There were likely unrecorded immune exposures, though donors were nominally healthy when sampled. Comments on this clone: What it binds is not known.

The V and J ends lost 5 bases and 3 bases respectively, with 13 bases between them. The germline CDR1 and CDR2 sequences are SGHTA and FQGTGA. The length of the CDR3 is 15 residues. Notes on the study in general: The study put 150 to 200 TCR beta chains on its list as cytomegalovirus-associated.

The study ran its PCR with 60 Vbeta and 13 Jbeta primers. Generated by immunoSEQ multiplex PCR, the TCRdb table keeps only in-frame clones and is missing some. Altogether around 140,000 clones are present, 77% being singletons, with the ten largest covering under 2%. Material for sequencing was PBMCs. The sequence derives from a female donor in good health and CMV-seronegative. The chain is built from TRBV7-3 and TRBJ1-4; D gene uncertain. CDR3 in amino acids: CASSRGPGANEKLFF. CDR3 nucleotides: TGTGCCAGCAGCCGTGGACCGGGAGCTAATGAAAAACTGTTTTTT.